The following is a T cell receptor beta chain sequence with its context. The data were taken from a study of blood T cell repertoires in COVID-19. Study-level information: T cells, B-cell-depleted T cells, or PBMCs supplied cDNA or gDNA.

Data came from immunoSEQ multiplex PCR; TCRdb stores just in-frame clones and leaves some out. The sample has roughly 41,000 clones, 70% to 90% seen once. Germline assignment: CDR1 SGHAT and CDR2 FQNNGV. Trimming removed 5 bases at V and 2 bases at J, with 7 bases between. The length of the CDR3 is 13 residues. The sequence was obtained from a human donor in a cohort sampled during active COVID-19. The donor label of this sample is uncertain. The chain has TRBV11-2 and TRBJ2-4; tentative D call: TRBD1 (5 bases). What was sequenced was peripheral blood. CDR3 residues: CASSQGPKNIQYF. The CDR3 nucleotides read TGTGCCAGCAGCCAGGGTCCCAAAAACATTCAGTACTTC.